The clone carrying this TCR beta chain was counted a few times. The antigen is unknown. These data belong to a study of identical twins. Carrying unique molecular identifiers, the cDNA also gained a universal primer site through template switching. MiXCR, run by TCRdb on the 5' RACE reads, gives a single entry per CDR3 protein. The table has 700,000 to 950,000 distinct CDR3 sequences, 9% to 15% seen once; the top ten hold 1.5% to 2%. All donors were healthy, and all were Caucasian. Study-level points and caveats: One should note that invariant MAIT and iNKT cells could partly confound zero-insertion analyses. Cross-sectional statistics, not tracking of the same donors, supported the conclusions.

Trimming left V 5 bases short and J 5 bases short, with 18 bases between. From germline, CDR1 is MGHRA and CDR2 YSYEKL. The length of the CDR3 is 15 residues. This sample was shared with a second study, whose subject was yellow fever vaccine responses in identical twins.

The chain recombines TRBV4-1 with TRBJ1-1, with D possibly matching TRBD1 (5 bases). The sample was PBMCs. This clonotype was sampled from a woman under 30 in good health. Written as DNA, the CDR3 is TGCGCCAGCAGCGCTGCAGGGTCAGGACGAACTGAAGCTTTCTTT. This encodes CASSAAGSGRTEAFF.